The next 19 T cell receptor beta chains were all read from a single sample in a study of T cell responses to AZD1222 COVID-19 vaccine. Clones were read by immunoSEQ multiplex PCR, and TCRdb kept only the in-frame ones, dropping some. The table shows more than 100,000 clones, with approximately 88% occurring only once. Sequenced material: peripheral blood, taken on day 0 of AZD1222 vaccination. These receptors were taken from an adult in good health.

The gene calls are TRBV11-2 and TRBJ1-2; D is ambiguous. Trimming took off 6 bases at V and 4 bases at J, with 12 bases between the two ends. CDR3 size: 13 residues. Germline assignment: CDR1 SGHAT and CDR2 FQNNGV. The CDR3 sequence: CASSLTDLYGYTF. As DNA, the CDR3 is TGTGCCAGCAGTCTCACAGATCTCTATGGCTACACCTTC.

The J gene is TRBJ2-5, the V gene TRBV7-2, with D unclear. V lost 5 bases, J lost 1 base, and 11 bases lay in between. CDR3 length: 14 residues. CDR1 and CDR2 (germline): SGHTA, FQGNSA. The DNA for the CDR3 is TGTGCCAGCAGCCCCCTGGACGGCCAAGAGACCCAGTACTTC. Residues: CASSPLDGQETQYF.

This clone showed up just once. Other DNA sequences within the sample encode an identical CDR3. This rearrangement joins TRBV7-9 to TRBJ1-2; the D is unclear. V was cut by 5 bases and J by 2 bases, with 3 bases left in between. This CDR3 contains 11 residues. CDR1 is SEHNR, CDR2 FQNEAQ, per germline (reference sequence). This chain's CDR3 is CASSLNYGYTF. CDR3 nucleotide sequence: TGTGCCAGCAGCCTGAACTATGGCTACACCTTC.

This clone has only one observation. V usage is TRBV4-1 and J usage is TRBJ2-7; weak D call: TRBD1 (6 bases). This CDR3 has 17 residues. Germline V gene lookup returns CDR1 MGHRA and CDR2 YSYEKL. Trimming removed 1 base at V and 4 bases at J, with 20 bases between. CDR3 in amino acids: CASSQVRGQGWGYEQYF. The CDR3 nucleotides are TGCGCCAGCAGCCAAGTAAGGGGTCAGGGGTGGGGGTACGAGCAGTACTTC.

The V gene is TRBV19, the J gene TRBJ2-2, with no clear D. Germline V gives CDR1 LNHDA, CDR2 SQIVND (reference sequence). Trimming shortened V by 6 bases and J by 6 bases, and 11 bases separated the two germline ends. The CDR3 covers 13 residues. The chain's CDR3 is CASSPWVAGELFF. The CDR3, as DNA: TGTGCCAGTAGCCCTTGGGTTGCCGGGGAGCTGTTTTTT.

As regards this clone: The sample holds other DNA sequences that translate to the same CDR3. V and J are TRBV10-1 and TRBJ1-4; D is uncertain. Trimming took off 3 bases at V and 2 bases at J, with 7 bases between the two ends. Germline V CDR1 and CDR2: WNHNN, SYGVQD (reference sequence). The CDR3 has 14 amino acids. The CDR3 DNA is TGCGCCAGCAGTGATGGCAGCACTAATGAAAAACTGTTTTTT. Protein product: CASSDGSTNEKLFF.

V is TRBV6-4 and J is TRBJ1-2; D is perhaps TRBD1 (6 bases). In germline, CDR1 is MRHNA, CDR2 SNTAGT. This CDR3 region has 13 residues. V was clipped by 5 bases and J by 2 bases, with 9 bases between them. The CDR3: CASSPGQNYGYTF. DNA for the CDR3: TGTGCCAGCAGTCCCGGACAGAACTATGGCTACACCTTC.

This clone was counted a single time. The CDR3 nucleotides read TGTGCCAGTAGTATTGTCGACTCCTTATACAATGAGCAGTTCTTC. Its translation is CASSIVDSLYNEQFF. The rearrangement links TRBV19 to TRBJ2-1; unclear D gene. CDR3 size: 15 residues. CDR1 LNHDA and CDR2 SQIVND come from the germline V gene (reference sequence). Trimming took off 3 bases at V and 4 bases at J, with 13 bases between the two ends.

CDR3 residues: CATSASGPKETQYF. The CDR3 region has the DNA TGTGCCACCAGTGCCTCTGGCCCCAAAGAGACCCAGTACTTC. The chain couples TRBV24-1 to TRBJ2-5; D is undetermined. Trimming shortened V by 5 bases and J by 3 bases, and 12 bases separated the two germline ends. The CDR3 length is 14 residues. Germline loops: CDR1 KGHDR, CDR2 SFDVKD.

The rearrangement uses TRBV27 and TRBJ2-2, with D possibly matching TRBD2 (6 bases). V dropped 3 bases and J dropped 1 base, with 12 bases sitting between them. From germline, CDR1 is MNHEY and CDR2 SMNVEV (reference sequence). The CDR3 has 16 residues. CDR3 DNA sequence: TGTGCCAGCAGTTTCACGGTCGGGGGGAACACCGGGGAGCTGTTTTTT. This sequence encodes CASSFTVGGNTGELFF.

V usage is TRBV6-2 or TRBV6-3 and J usage is TRBJ1-1; maybe TRBD1 (5 bases). V dropped 6 bases and J dropped 4 bases, with 18 bases sitting between them. Germline-derived CDR1 and CDR2 are MNHEY and SVGEGT. The CDR3 is made up of 15 amino acids. CDR3 nucleotides: TGTGCCAGCAGCGACGTGGGGCGATTGAGCACTGAAGCTTTCTTT. Its protein is CASSDVGRLSTEAFF.

The chain joins TRBV11-2 to TRBJ1-2, with D maybe TRBD1 (6 bases). Germline CDR1 is SGHAT and CDR2 is FQNNGV. Trimming removed 2 bases from V and 6 bases from J, with 19 bases in between. This CDR3 has 16 amino acids. CDR3 in DNA: TGTGCCAGCAGCTTATTACGCCGGGGGGGGCCGGATGGCTACACCTTC. This encodes CASSLLRRGGPDGYTF. The complete variable domain, with remaining parts taken from reference TRBV11-2 and TRBJ1-2, reads EAGVAQSPRYKIIEKRQSVAFWCNPISGHATLYWYQQILGQGPKLLIQFQNNGVVDDSQLPKDRFSAERLKGVDSTLKIQPAKLEDSAVYLCASSLLRRGGPDGYTFGSGTRLTVV.

The V and J genes are TRBV18 and TRBJ1-5, with 7 nucleotides matching TRBD1. Germline V gives CDR1 KGHSH, CDR2 LQKENI. CDR3 length: 15 residues. The V gene end was trimmed by 2 bases and the J gene end by 11 bases; junction bases not matched to a gene: 12. The CDR3 sequence is CASSPAEGAKTAQHF. The CDR3 coding sequence is TGTGCCAGCTCACCAGCGGAGGGGGCGAAAACGGCCCAGCATTTT.

CDR3 loop: CASSPPIGNTGELFF. CDR3 nucleotide sequence: TGTGCCAGCTCACCACCGATTGGGAACACCGGGGAGCTGTTTTTT. The rearrangement joins TRBV18 to TRBJ2-2, with D hard to call. The germline gives CDR1 KGHSH, CDR2 LQKENI. The CDR3 runs 15 residues. Trimming left V 0 bases short and J 1 base short, with 6 bases between.

This chain links TRBV5-1 with TRBJ2-3; D ambiguous. The CDR3 length is 14 residues. V was cut by 0 bases and J by 4 bases, with 9 bases left in between. CDR1 and CDR2 from the germline V gene are SGHRS and YFSETQ. CDR3 protein: CASSLAASADTQYF. The DNA of the CDR3 is TGCGCCAGCAGCTTGGCCGCATCTGCAGATACGCAGTATTTT.

This clone was seen once. V usage is TRBV7-2 and J usage is TRBJ2-1, with TRBD2 matching 9 bases. V shed 1 base and J 2 bases; nucleotides not matched to a gene: 9. Germline CDR1 and CDR2: SGHTA and FQGNSA. The CDR3 contains 18 residues. DNA of the CDR3: TGTGCCAGCAGCTTAGTTAGCCGCGGGGGGGCCACCTACAATGAGCAGTTCTTC. Protein product: CASSLVSRGGATYNEQFF.

The V gene is TRBV9, the J gene TRBJ2-2; D unresolved. Germline V gene data show CDR1 as SGDLS and CDR2 as YYNGEE. The CDR3 sequence is 13 residues long. V lost 0 bases and J 7 bases, leaving 7 bases between the germline ends. The CDR3 DNA reads as TGTGCCAGCAGCGTAGATCTAAACGGGGAGCTGTTTTTT. Protein product: CASSVDLNGELFF.

CDR3 loop: CASSEWGGSNYEQYF. As DNA, the CDR3 is TGTGCCAGCAGTGAATGGGGGGGATCCAACTACGAGCAGTACTTC. The chain employs TRBV6-1 and TRBJ2-7; 7 bases map to TRBD2. Trimming took 2 bases from V and 3 from J; bases not matched to a gene: 7. CDR1 MNHNS and CDR2 SASEGT come from the germline V gene. The CDR3 is 15 amino acids.

Written as DNA, the CDR3 is TGTGCCAGCAGTTGGACAGGGGGCGGGCAGCCCCAGCATTTT. It yields the protein CASSWTGGGQPQHF. The chain couples TRBV6-2 or TRBV6-3 to TRBJ1-5, with 11 bases fitting TRBD1. This CDR3 is 14 amino acids long. Trimming took 4 bases from V and 7 from J; bases not matched to a gene: 3. Germline CDR1 is MNHEY and CDR2 is SVGEGT.